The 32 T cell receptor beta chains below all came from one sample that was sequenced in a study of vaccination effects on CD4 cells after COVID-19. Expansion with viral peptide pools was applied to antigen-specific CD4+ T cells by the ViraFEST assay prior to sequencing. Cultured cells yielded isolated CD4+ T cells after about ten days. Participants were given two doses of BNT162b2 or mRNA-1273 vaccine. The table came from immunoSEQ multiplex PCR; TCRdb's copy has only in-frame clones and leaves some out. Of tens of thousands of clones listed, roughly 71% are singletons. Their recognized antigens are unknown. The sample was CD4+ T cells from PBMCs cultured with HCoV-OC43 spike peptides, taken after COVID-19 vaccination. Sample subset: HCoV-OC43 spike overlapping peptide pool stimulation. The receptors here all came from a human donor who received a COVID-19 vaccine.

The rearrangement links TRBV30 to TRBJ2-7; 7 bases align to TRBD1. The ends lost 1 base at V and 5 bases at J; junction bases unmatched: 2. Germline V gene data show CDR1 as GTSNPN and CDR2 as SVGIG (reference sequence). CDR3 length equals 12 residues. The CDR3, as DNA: TGTGCCTGGAGTGAACAGGGGAACGAGCAGTACTTC. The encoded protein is CAWSEQGNEQYF.

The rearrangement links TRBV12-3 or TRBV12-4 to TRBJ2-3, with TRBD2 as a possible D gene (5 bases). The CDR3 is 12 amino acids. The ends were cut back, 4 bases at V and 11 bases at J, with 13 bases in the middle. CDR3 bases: TGTGCCAGCAGTTCTGGGAGTAGGCTGCAGTATTTT. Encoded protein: CASSSGSRLQYF.

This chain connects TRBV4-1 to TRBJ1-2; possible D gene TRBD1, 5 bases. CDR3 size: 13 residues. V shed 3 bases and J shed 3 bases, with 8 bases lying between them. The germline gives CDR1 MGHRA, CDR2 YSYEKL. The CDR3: CASSQQGHYGYTF. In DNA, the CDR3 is TGCGCCAGCAGCCAGCAGGGTCACTATGGCTACACCTTC.

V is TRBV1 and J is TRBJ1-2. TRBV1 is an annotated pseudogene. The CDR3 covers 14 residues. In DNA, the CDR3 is TGCACCAGCAGCCAGATCCGAATTAACTATGGCTACACCTTC. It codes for CTSSQIRINYGYTF.

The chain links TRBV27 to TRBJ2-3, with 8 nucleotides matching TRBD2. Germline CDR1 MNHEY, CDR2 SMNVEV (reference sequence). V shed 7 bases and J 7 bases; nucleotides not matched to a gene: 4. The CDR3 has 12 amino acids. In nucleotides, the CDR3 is TGTGCCAGCAAACCGGGGGGGAATACGCAGTATTTT. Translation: CASKPGGNTQYF.

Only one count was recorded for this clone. The CDR3 protein is CASSGQGGSYEQYF. The CDR3 DNA is TGTGCCAGCAGTGGACAGGGGGGAAGCTACGAGCAGTACTTC. The chain employs TRBV27 and TRBJ2-7; 10 bases fit TRBD1. The CDR3 has 14 amino acids. The J segment lost 3 bases and the V segment lost 5 bases, leaving 4 bases of the junction unmatched. In germline, CDR1 is MNHEY, CDR2 SMNVEV (reference sequence).

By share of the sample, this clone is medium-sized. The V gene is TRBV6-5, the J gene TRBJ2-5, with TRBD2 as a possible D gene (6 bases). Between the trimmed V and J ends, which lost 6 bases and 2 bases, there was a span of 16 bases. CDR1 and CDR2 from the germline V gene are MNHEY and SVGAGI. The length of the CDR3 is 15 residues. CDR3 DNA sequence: TGTGCCAGCAGCCTTAACGGGAGAGGTCAAGAGACCCAGTACTTC. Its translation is CASSLNGRGQETQYF.

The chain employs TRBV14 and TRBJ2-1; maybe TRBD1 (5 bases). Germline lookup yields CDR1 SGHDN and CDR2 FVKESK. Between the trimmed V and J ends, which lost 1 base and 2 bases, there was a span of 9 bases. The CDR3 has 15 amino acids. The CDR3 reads CASSQVPGTYNEQFF. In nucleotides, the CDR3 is TGTGCCAGCAGCCAAGTCCCAGGGACCTACAATGAGCAGTTCTTC. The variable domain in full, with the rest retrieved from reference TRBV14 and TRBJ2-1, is EAGVTQFPSHSVIEKGQTVTLRCDPISGHDNLYWYRRVMGKEIKFLLHFVKESKQDESGMPNNRFLAERTGGTYSTLKVQPAELEDSGVYFCASSQVPGTYNEQFFGPGTRLTVL.

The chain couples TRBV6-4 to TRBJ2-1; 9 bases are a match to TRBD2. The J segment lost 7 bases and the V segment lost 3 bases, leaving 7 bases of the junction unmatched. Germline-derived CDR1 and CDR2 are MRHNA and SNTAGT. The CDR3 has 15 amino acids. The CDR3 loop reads CASSELAGGLNEQFF. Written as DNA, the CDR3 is TGTGCCAGCAGTGAGCTTGCGGGAGGGCTGAATGAGCAGTTCTTC.

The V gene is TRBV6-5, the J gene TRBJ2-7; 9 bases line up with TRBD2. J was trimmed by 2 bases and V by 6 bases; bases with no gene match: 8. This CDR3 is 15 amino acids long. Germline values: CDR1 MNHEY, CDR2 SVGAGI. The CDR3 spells CASRQAAGGTYEQYF. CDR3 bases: TGTGCCAGCAGGCAGGCTGCGGGAGGGACCTACGAGCAGTACTTC.

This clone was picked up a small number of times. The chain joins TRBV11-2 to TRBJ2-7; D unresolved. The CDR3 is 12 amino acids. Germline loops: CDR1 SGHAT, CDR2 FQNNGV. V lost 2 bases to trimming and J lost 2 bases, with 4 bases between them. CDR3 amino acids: CASSLKPYEQYF. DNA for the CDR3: TGTGCCAGCAGCTTAAAACCCTACGAGCAGTACTTC.

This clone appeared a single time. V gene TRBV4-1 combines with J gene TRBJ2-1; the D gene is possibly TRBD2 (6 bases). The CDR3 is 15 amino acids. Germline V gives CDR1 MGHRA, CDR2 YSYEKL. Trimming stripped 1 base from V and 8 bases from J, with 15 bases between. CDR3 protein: CASSQGGLGLYEQFF. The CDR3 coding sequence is TGCGCCAGCAGCCAAGGGGGACTCGGGTTATATGAGCAGTTCTTC.

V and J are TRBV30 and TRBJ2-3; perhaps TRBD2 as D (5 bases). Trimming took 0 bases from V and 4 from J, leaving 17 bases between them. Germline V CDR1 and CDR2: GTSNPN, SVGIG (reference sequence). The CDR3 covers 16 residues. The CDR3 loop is CAWSVGHGGGADTQYF. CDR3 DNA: TGTGCCTGGAGTGTAGGCCACGGAGGAGGTGCAGATACGCAGTATTTT.

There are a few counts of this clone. CDR3 sequence (DNA): TGTGCCAGCTTTGGACAGGCCCTCTCTGGAAACACCATATATTTT. Protein: CASFGQALSGNTIYF. The gene calls are TRBV6-6 and TRBJ1-3; 7 nucleotides agree with TRBD1. Trimming cost V 8 bases and J 0 bases; bases outside gene matches: 7. CDR3 length: 15 amino acids. Germline assignment: CDR1 MNHNY and CDR2 SVGAGI (reference sequence).

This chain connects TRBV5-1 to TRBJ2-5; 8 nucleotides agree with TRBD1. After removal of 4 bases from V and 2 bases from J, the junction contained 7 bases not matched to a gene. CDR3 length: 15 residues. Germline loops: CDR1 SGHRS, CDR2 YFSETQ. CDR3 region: CASSLRTGQQETQYF. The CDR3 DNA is TGCGCCAGCAGCCTTCGGACAGGGCAGCAAGAGACCCAGTACTTC.

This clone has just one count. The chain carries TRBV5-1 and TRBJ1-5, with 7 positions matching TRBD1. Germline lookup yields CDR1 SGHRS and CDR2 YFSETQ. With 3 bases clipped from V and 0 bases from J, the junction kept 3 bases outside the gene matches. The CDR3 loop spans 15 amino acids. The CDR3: CASSSTGNSNQPQHF. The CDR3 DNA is TGCGCCAGCAGCTCGACAGGGAATAGCAATCAGCCCCAGCATTTT.

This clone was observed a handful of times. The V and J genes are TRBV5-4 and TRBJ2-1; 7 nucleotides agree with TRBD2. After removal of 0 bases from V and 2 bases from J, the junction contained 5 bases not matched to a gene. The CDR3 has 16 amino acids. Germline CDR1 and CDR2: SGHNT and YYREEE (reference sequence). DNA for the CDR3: TGTGCCAGCAGCTTGGCCGGGGGGACGGCCTACAATGAGCAGTTCTTC. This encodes CASSLAGGTAYNEQFF.

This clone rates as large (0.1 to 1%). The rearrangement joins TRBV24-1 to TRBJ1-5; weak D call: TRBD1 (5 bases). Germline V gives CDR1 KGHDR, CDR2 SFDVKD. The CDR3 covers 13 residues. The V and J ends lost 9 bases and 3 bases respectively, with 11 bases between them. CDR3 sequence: CATSPGNNQPQHF. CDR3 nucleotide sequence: TGTGCCACCTCGCCAGGGAACAATCAGCCCCAGCATTTT.

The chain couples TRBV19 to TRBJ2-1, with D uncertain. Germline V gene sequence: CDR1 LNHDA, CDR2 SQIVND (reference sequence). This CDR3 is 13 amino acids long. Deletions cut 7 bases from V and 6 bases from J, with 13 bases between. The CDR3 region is CASKEPPSNEQFF. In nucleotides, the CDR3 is TGTGCCAGTAAGGAGCCCCCGTCCAATGAGCAGTTCTTC.

In DNA form, the CDR3 reads TGTGCCAGCAGTGAAGGGGGATACTCGGGTTATGGCTACACCTTC. It encodes CASSEGGYSGYGYTF. The chain employs TRBV2 and TRBJ1-2; no definite D call. V shed 1 base and J shed 5 bases, with 14 bases lying between them. This CDR3 has 15 amino acids. Germline values: CDR1 SNHLY, CDR2 FYNNEI. The complete variable domain, with remaining parts taken from reference TRBV2 and TRBJ1-2, reads EPEVTQTPSHQVTQMGQEVILRCVPISNHLYFYWYRQILGQKVEFLVSFYNNEISEKSEIFDDQFSVERPDGSNFTLKIRSTKLEDSAMYFCASSEGGYSGYGYTFGSGTRLTVV.

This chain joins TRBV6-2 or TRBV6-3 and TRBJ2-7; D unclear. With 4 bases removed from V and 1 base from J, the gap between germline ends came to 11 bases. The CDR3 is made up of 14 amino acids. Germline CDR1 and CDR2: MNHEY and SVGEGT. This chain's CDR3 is CASSSTPLSYEQYF. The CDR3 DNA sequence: TGTGCCAGCAGTTCCACTCCGCTTTCCTACGAGCAGTACTTC.

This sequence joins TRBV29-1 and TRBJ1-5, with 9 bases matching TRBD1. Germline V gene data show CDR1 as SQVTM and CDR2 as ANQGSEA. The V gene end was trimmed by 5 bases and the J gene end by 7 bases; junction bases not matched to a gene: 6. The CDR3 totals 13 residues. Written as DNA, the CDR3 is TGCAGCGTTAGGGACAGGGTTGGCCAGCCCCAGCATTTT. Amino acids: CSVRDRVGQPQHF.

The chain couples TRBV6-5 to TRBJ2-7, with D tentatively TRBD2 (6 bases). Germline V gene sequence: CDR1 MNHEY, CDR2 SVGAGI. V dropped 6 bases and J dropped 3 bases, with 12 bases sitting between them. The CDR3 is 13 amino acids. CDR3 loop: CASRGSGSYEQYF. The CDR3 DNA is TGTGCCAGCAGAGGATCCGGGAGCTACGAGCAGTACTTC.

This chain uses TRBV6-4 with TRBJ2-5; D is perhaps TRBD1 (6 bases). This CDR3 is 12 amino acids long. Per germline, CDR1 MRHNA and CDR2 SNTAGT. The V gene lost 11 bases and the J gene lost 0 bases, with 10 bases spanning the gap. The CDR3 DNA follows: TGTGCCGGTGGACAGTACCAAGAGACCCAGTACTTC. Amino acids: CAGGQYQETQYF.

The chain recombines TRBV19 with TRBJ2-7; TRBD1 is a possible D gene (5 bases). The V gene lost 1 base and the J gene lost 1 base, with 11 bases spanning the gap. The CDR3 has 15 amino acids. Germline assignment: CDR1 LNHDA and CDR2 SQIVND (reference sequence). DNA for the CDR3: TGTGCCAGTAGTATAGGGGGCTCCTCTTCCTACGAGCAGTACTTC. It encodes CASSIGGSSSYEQYF.

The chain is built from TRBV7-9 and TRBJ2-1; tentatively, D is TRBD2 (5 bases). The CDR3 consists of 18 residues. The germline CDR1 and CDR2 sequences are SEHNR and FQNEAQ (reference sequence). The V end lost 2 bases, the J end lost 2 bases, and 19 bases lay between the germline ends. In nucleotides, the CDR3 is TGTGCCAGCAGCTTATTTGGCCCCGGAACGACTACCTACAATGAGCAGTTCTTC. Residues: CASSLFGPGTTTYNEQFF.

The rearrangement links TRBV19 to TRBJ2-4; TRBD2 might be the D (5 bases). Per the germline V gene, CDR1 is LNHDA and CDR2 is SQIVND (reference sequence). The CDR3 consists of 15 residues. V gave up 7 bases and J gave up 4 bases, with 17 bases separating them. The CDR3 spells CASKSQASIKNIQYF. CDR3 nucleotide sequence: TGTGCCAGTAAATCTCAGGCTAGCATTAAAAACATTCAGTACTTC.

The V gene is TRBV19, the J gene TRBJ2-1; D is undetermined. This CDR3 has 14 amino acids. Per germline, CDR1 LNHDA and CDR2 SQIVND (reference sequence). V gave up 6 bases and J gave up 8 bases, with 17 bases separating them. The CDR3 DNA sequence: TGTGCCAGTAGCTATCTGTCCGGGTACGATGAGCAGTTCTTC. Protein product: CASSYLSGYDEQFF.

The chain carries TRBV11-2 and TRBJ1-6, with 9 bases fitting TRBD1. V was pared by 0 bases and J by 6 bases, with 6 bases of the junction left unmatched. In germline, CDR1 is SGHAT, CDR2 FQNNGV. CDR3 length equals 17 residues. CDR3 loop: CASSLDWRTGVNSPLHF. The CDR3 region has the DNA TGTGCCAGCAGCTTAGACTGGCGGACAGGGGTTAATTCACCCCTCCACTTT. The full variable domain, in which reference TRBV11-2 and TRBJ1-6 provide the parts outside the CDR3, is EAGVAQSPRYKIIEKRQSVAFWCNPISGHATLYWYQQILGQGPKLLIQFQNNGVVDDSQLPKDRFSAERLKGVDSTLKIQPAKLEDSAVYLCASSLDWRTGVNSPLHFGNGTRLTVT.

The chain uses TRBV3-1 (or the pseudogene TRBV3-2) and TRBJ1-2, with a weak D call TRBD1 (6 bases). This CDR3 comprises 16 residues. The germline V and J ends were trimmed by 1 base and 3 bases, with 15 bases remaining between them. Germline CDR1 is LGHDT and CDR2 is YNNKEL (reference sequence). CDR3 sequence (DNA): TGTGCCAGCAGCCAAGTACTTCGGTCAGGGGACTATGGCTACACCTTC. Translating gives CASSQVLRSGDYGYTF.

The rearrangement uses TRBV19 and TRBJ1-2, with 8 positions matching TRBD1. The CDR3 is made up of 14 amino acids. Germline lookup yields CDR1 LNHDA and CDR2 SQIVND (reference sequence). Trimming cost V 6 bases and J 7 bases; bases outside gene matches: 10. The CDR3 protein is CASSTPSGGRGYTF. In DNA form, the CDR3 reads TGTGCCAGTAGCACTCCTTCAGGGGGCCGTGGCTACACCTTC.

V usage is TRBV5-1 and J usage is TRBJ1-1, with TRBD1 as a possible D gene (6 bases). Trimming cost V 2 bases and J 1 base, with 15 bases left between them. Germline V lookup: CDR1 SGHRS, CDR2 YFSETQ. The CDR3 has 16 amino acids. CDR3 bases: TGCGCCAGCAGCTTCGTTGAGGGGGGGCCGAACACTGAAGCTTTCTTT. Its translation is CASSFVEGGPNTEAFF.